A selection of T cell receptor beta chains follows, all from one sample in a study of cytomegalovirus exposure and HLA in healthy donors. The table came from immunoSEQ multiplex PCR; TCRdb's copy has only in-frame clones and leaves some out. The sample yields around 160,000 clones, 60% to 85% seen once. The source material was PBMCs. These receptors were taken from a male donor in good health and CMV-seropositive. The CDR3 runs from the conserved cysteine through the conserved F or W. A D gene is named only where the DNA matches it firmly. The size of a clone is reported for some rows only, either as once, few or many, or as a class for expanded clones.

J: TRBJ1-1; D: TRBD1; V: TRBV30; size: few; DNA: TGTGCCTGGAGTCTCGGACAGGGTGGCACTGAAGCTTTCTTT; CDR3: CAWSLGQGGTEAFF
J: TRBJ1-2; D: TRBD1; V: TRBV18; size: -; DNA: TGTGCCAGCTCACTGCAGACAGGGACGACGCCCTATGGCTACACCTTC; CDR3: CASSLQTGTTPYGYTF
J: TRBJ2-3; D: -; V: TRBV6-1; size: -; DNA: TGTGCCAGCAGTGAACTTGGGCCCTCAGATACGCAGTATTTT; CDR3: CASSELGPSDTQYF
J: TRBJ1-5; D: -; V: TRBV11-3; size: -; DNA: TGTGCCAGCAGCTTCGGGGGGGGCAGGATGGGAGATCAGCCCCAGCATTTT; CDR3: CASSFGGGRMGDQPQHF
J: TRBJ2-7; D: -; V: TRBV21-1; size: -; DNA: TGTGCCAGCAGCCGGACAGGGACCTCCTACGAGCAGTACTTC; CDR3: CASSRTGTSYEQYF
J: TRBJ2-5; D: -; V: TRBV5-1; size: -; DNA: TGCGCCAGCAGTCCGAACCTCTCAGGGGGGACCCAAGAGACCCAGTACTTC; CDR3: CASSPNLSGGTQETQYF
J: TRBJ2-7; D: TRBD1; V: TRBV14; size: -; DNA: TGTGCCAGCAGCCATAGTGATCGACAGGGGGCTATCTACGAGCAGTACTTC; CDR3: CASSHSDRQGAIYEQYF
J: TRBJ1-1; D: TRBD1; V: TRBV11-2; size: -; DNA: TGTGCCAGCAGCTTTCGCCTAGGGGGCCGGAACACTGAAGCTTTCTTT; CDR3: CASSFRLGGRNTEAFF
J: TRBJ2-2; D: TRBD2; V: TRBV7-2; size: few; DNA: TGTGCCAGCAGCCCCCTGACTAGCAGAAACACCGGGGAGCTGTTTTTT; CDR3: CASSPLTSRNTGELFF
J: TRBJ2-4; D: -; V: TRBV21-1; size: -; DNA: TGTGCCAGCCAAGGTTTGGGCAGGGGGTATAAGGGGACTCAGTACTTC; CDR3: CASQGLGRGYKGTQYF
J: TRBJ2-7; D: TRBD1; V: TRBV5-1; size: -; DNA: TGCGCCAGCAACAGGGGCTGGGGCTACGAGCAGTACTTC; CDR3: CASNRGWGYEQYF
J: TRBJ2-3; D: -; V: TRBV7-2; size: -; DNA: TGTGCCAGCATGTCGCGGGGCCCAGATACGCAGTATTTT; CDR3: CASMSRGPDTQYF
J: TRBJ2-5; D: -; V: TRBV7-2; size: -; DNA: TGTGCCAGCAGCTTAGGGAGACAGCAAGAGACCCAGTACTTC; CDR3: CASSLGRQQETQYF
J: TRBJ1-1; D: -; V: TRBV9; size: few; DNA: TGTGCCAGCAGCGCCCTACAGGGTGGCACTGAAGCTTTCTTT; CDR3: CASSALQGGTEAFF
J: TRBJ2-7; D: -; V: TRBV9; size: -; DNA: TGTGCCAGCAGCGTAGCAGCAGGGGCCTACGAGCAGTACTTC; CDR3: CASSVAAGAYEQYF
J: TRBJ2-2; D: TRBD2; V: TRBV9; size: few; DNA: TGTGCCAGCAGCGGGGGACTAGTTAACACCGGGGAGCTGTTTTTT; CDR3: CASSGGLVNTGELFF
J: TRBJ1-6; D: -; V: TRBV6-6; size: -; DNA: TGTGCCAGCAGTTATTCGAGTTCACCCCTCCACTTT; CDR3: CASSYSSSPLHF
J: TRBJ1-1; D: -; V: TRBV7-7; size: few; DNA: TGTGCTAGCAGCTTACAGGAGAACACTGAAGCTTTCTTT; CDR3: CASSLQENTEAFF
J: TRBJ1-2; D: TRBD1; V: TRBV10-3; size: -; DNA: TGTGCCATCAGTGAGTCGTCTTTCGAGCAGGGGGTTTACTATGGCTACACCTTC; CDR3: CAISESSFEQGVYYGYTF
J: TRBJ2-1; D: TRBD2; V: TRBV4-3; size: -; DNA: TGCGCCAGCAGCCAAGTGAGGGCTAGCGGGGGGCAGAATGAGCAGTTCTTC; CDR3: CASSQVRASGGQNEQFF
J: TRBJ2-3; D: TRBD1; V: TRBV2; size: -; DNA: TGTGCCAGCATGGGGTGGAGGGGACAGGGAACAGATACGCAGTATTTT; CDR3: CASMGWRGQGTDTQYF
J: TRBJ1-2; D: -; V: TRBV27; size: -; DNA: TGTGCCAGCCGAAATGACGGGGAGAGGGGCTACACCTTC; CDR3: CASRNDGERGYTF
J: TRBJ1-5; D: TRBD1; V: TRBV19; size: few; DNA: TGTGCCAGTAGTATAGTCCGACAGGGTTATCAGCCCCAGCATTTT; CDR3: CASSIVRQGYQPQHF
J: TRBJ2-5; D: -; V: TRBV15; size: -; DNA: TGTGCCACCAGCAGAGATTGGACAGACCAAGAGACCCAGTACTTC; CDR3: CATSRDWTDQETQYF
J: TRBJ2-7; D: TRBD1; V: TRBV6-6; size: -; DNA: TGTGCCAGCAGTTACTCCCGGACAGGGAACGAGCAGTACTTC; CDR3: CASSYSRTGNEQYF
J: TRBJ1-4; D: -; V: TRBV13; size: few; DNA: TGTGCCAGCAGCTCGCGACAGGTGACTAATGAAAAACTGTTTTTT; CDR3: CASSSRQVTNEKLFF
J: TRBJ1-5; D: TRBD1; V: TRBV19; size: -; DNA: TGTGCCAGTAGTATCGGAAGGGGGCGAAATCAGCCCCAGCATTTT; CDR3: CASSIGRGRNQPQHF
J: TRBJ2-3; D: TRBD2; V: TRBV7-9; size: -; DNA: TGTGCCAGCAGCTCGGGCCGCCTAGCGGGGCCCCTAAGGGCAGATACGCAGTATTTT; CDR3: CASSSGRLAGPLRADTQYF
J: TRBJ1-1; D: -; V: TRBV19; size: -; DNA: TGTGCCAGTAGTTCAACGGACAGACCCAACACTGAAGCTTTCTTT; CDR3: CASSSTDRPNTEAFF
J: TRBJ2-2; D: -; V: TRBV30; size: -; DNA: TGTGCCTGGGACGGCAGGCCGAACACCGGGGAGCTGTTTTTT; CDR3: CAWDGRPNTGELFF
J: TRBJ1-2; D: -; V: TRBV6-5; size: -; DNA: TGTGCCAGCAGTGCAGGGAACTATGGCTACACCTTC; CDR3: CASSAGNYGYTF
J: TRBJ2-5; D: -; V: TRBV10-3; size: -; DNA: TGTGCCATCAGTGAGACGGGGGTAGACTTGAACTTC; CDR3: CAISETGVDLNF
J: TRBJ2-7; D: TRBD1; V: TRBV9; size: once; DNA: TGTGCCAGCAGCGCCGGACAGGGTGACTACGAGCAGTACTTC; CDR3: CASSAGQGDYEQYF
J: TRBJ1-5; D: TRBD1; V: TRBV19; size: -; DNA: TGTGCCAGTAGTATGGGACAGGGGGCGAGGAATCAGCCCCAGCATTTT; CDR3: CASSMGQGARNQPQHF
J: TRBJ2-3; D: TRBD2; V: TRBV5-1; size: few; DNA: TGCGCCAGCAGCACTAGCGGGGGGTCGATAGATACGCAGTATTTT; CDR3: CASSTSGGSIDTQYF
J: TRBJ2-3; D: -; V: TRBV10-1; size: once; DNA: TGCGCCAGCAGTGAGAATTTAGCGTCTAGCACAGATACGCAGTATTTT; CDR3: CASSENLASSTDTQYF
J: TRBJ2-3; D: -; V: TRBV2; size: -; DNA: TGTGCCAGCAGCGCCGCCCCTAGCTTAGGCACAGATACGCAGTATTTT; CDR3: CASSAAPSLGTDTQYF
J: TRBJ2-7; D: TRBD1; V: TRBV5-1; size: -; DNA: TGCGCCAGCAGCCCCGGGACAGGGCCCTACGAGCAGTACTTC; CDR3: CASSPGTGPYEQYF
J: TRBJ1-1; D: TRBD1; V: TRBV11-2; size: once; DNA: TGTGCCAGCAGCTTAGAGGGCCAGGGGGCGAACACTGAAGCTTTCTTT; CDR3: CASSLEGQGANTEAFF
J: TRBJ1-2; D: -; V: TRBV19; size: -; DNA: TGTGCCAGTAGTAGGCCCATCCGGGACACAGGTTACTATGGCTACACCTTC; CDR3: CASSRPIRDTGYYGYTF
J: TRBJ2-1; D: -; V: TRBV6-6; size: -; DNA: TGTGCCAGCAGTCCAGACCCGACAGAGAACAATGAGCAGTTCTTC; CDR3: CASSPDPTENNEQFF
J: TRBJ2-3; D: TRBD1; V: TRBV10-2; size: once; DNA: TGCGCCAGCATGGCGGTGACAGGGTTTAATATGGATACGCAGTATTTT; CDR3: CASMAVTGFNMDTQYF
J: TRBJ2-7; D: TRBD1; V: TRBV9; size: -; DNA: TGTGCCAGCAGCGCTTACTCCGGGACAGGGGAGCACGAGCAGTACTTC; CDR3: CASSAYSGTGEHEQYF
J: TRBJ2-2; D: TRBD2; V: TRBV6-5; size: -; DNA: TGTGCCAGCAGTTACATGGGGACTAGAATTACCGGGGAGCTGTTTTTT; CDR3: CASSYMGTRITGELFF
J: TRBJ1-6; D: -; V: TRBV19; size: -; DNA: TGTGCCAGTAGTATCCTACGTCCTTATAATTCACCCCTCCACTTT; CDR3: CASSILRPYNSPLHF